Sequencing of this T cell receptor (beta chain) was carried out in a study of T-cell reconstitution after alpha-beta-depleted transplantation in children (dated by TCRdb to 2015 to 2016). Some background on the complete study: The study quantitatively tracked T-cell immune reconstitution after TCRalphabeta/CD19-depleted allogeneic hematopoietic cell transplantation in children using TCR repertoire profiling.

The V end gives up 1 base and the J end 2 bases, leaving 3 bases in the junction not matched to a gene. The CDR3 contains 15 residues, cysteine and phenylalanine counted. The entry retains the CDR3 DNA only, 45 bases that are in frame from base 1. The germline V gene sets CDR1 to LGHNA and CDR2 to YSLEER. As concerns this clonotype: Its recognized antigen is unknown. The input lacks base qualities; no much larger clone sits a single base away.

Library method: PCR. TCRdb names Illumina HiSeq 2500 as the instrument used. To normalize quantification of the TCRbeta repertoire, the TCR libraries were built with molecular barcoding that relied on unique molecular identifiers. The public reads were reanalyzed by TCRdb: fastp trimming at Q25, MiXCR alignment, in-frame beta chains only. Entries are consolidated by CDR3 protein sequence, retaining the most common genes and DNA. Across this sample there are about 370,000 distinct CDR3 sequences, with about 20% seen only once. 3.8% of the sample rests with the top ten. The TCR was taken from a human donor who donated a stem cell graft to a child with acute myeloid leukemia. The rearranged chain carries TRBV4-3 and TRBJ2-7; 9 of the junction bases match TRBD2. Specimen: PBMCs from the stem cell graft donor, collected from the stem cell graft. The CDR3 amino acid sequence is: CASSQGSGRPYEQYF. The nucleotide sequence reads TGCGCCAGCAGCCAAGGTAGCGGGAGACCCTACGAGCAGTACTTC.